The rows below give T cell receptor beta chains drawn from one sample of a study of prognosis after radiotherapy for stage I lung cancer. TCRdb ran MiXCR on the multiplex PCR reads and lists one entry per CDR3 protein. In the table there are about 24,000 distinct CDR3 sequences, roughly 35% of which are singletons. The sample in question was PBMCs, obtained before or after stereotactic body radiation therapy (not recorded which). Receptor source: a donor at least 50 years old with non-small cell lung cancer. Each CDR3 is given without its conserved first and last residue. The order of the fields is CDR3 protein, V gene, J gene, D gene. A D gene is named only where the DNA matches it firmly.

CDR3 protein: ASSTSGQGLVYEQY
V gene: TRBV19
J gene: TRBJ2-7
D gene: TRBD1

CDR3 protein: SSREVYNEQF
V gene: TRBV20-1
J gene: TRBJ2-1
D gene: .

CDR3 protein: ASSLGTVAF
V gene: TRBV28
J gene: TRBJ1-1
D gene: .

CDR3 protein: ASTGGNQPQH
V gene: TRBV6-1
J gene: TRBJ1-5
D gene: TRBD1

CDR3 protein: ASSVGPGDTGELF
V gene: TRBV6-1
J gene: TRBJ2-2
D gene: .

CDR3 protein: ASREPGSNYGYT
V gene: TRBV5-1
J gene: TRBJ1-2
D gene: .

CDR3 protein: AISVGQGWTDTQY
V gene: TRBV10-3
J gene: TRBJ2-3
D gene: TRBD1

CDR3 protein: ASSLAGTAGETQY
V gene: TRBV5-1
J gene: TRBJ2-5
D gene: .

CDR3 protein: ASSWDRGRGEQY
V gene: TRBV5-4
J gene: TRBJ2-7
D gene: TRBD1

CDR3 protein: ASRSLMAGYT
V gene: TRBV11-2
J gene: TRBJ1-2
D gene: .

CDR3 protein: SARRPAAETQY
V gene: TRBV20-1
J gene: TRBJ2-5
D gene: .

CDR3 protein: SALEYSGRRTYEQY
V gene: TRBV20-1
J gene: TRBJ2-7
D gene: TRBD2

CDR3 protein: ASSSDRGNYGYT
V gene: TRBV7-3
J gene: TRBJ1-2
D gene: TRBD1

CDR3 protein: ASSSSLAGGYEQY
V gene: TRBV28
J gene: TRBJ2-7
D gene: TRBD2

CDR3 protein: ATSGTYTGELF
V gene: TRBV24-1
J gene: TRBJ2-2
D gene: .

CDR3 protein: SAIPGAVQY
V gene: TRBV20-1
J gene: TRBJ2-4
D gene: .

CDR3 protein: ASRPQVNQPQH
V gene: TRBV2
J gene: TRBJ1-5
D gene: .

CDR3 protein: SVEPRAADTQY
V gene: TRBV29-1
J gene: TRBJ2-3
D gene: .

CDR3 protein: ASSLGETQC
V gene: TRBV7-9
J gene: TRBJ2-5
D gene: .

CDR3 protein: ASSVGGWGAGGRAYEQY
V gene: TRBV9
J gene: TRBJ2-7
D gene: TRBD2

CDR3 protein: SVQPAGPHNEQF
V gene: TRBV29-1
J gene: TRBJ2-1
D gene: TRBD2

CDR3 protein: ATSDSQGFETQY
V gene: TRBV24-1
J gene: TRBJ2-5
D gene: .

CDR3 protein: ASISGGEAF
V gene: TRBV6-1
J gene: TRBJ1-1
D gene: TRBD1

CDR3 protein: STDRRNTEAF
V gene: TRBV20-1
J gene: TRBJ1-1
D gene: .

CDR3 protein: ASSLASGRGSEQF
V gene: TRBV7-3
J gene: TRBJ2-1
D gene: TRBD2

CDR3 protein: ASSLGQGAVGELF
V gene: TRBV3-1
J gene: TRBJ2-2
D gene: TRBD1

CDR3 protein: ASSIVGAGELF
V gene: TRBV19
J gene: TRBJ2-2
D gene: .

CDR3 protein: ASQSHQAGETQY
V gene: TRBV12-3/TRBV12-4
J gene: TRBJ2-5
D gene: .

CDR3 protein: ASSYLQKTTTDTQY
V gene: TRBV13
J gene: TRBJ2-3
D gene: .

CDR3 protein: ASSLEVSSGSGEQF
V gene: TRBV5-1
J gene: TRBJ2-1
D gene: TRBD2

CDR3 protein: ASSLGQGASNTGELF
V gene: TRBV7-9
J gene: TRBJ2-2
D gene: TRBD1

CDR3 protein: ASSADPGSSYNEQF
V gene: TRBV9
J gene: TRBJ2-1
D gene: .

CDR3 protein: ASSNSGRAETQY
V gene: TRBV7-8
J gene: TRBJ2-5
D gene: TRBD2

CDR3 protein: ASRGNTDTQY
V gene: TRBV6-1
J gene: TRBJ2-3
D gene: .

CDR3 protein: ASSYGSGTGDSPLH
V gene: TRBV6-5
J gene: TRBJ1-6
D gene: TRBD1

CDR3 protein: ASSPIAEPYNEQF
V gene: TRBV5-1
J gene: TRBJ2-1
D gene: .

CDR3 protein: ASSPTGGGLDNSPLH
V gene: TRBV18
J gene: TRBJ1-6
D gene: .

CDR3 protein: ASSEALAGETQY
V gene: TRBV12-3/TRBV12-4
J gene: TRBJ2-5
D gene: .

CDR3 protein: ASSPGAGGYEQY
V gene: TRBV28
J gene: TRBJ2-7
D gene: TRBD1

CDR3 protein: ASSLVQAQATDTQY
V gene: TRBV7-9
J gene: TRBJ2-3
D gene: .

CDR3 protein: SASFWQSTDTQY
V gene: TRBV20-1
J gene: TRBJ2-3
D gene: .

CDR3 protein: ATSKRTGREQY
V gene: TRBV15
J gene: TRBJ2-7
D gene: TRBD1

CDR3 protein: ASSYSLSVPVYT
V gene: TRBV6-1
J gene: TRBJ1-2
D gene: .

CDR3 protein: ASSVDFGGPGTVELF
V gene: TRBV9
J gene: TRBJ2-2
D gene: .

CDR3 protein: ASSEALGSSYEQY
V gene: TRBV6-1
J gene: TRBJ2-7
D gene: .

CDR3 protein: ASSSGLAGSTDTQY
V gene: TRBV12-3/TRBV12-4
J gene: TRBJ2-3
D gene: TRBD2

CDR3 protein: ASSRLAGGGAYTQY
V gene: TRBV6-1
J gene: .
D gene: .

CDR3 protein: ASNGDRGRYEQY
V gene: TRBV10-2
J gene: TRBJ2-7
D gene: TRBD1

CDR3 protein: ASSPPSRSAYEQY
V gene: TRBV7-9
J gene: TRBJ2-7
D gene: .

CDR3 protein: ASTLDGESLNTEAF
V gene: TRBV12-3/TRBV12-4
J gene: TRBJ1-1
D gene: .

CDR3 protein: ASIFRVAGGSYNEQF
V gene: TRBV27
J gene: TRBJ2-1
D gene: TRBD2

CDR3 protein: ASSSAGHISGNTIY
V gene: TRBV28
J gene: TRBJ1-3
D gene: .

CDR3 protein: AIRSETGGSISSYEQY
V gene: TRBV10-3
J gene: TRBJ2-7
D gene: TRBD1

CDR3 protein: ATSDATEGTAGEQY
V gene: TRBV24-1
J gene: TRBJ2-7
D gene: .

CDR3 protein: ASSELWSEAF
V gene: TRBV6-2/TRBV6-3
J gene: TRBJ1-1
D gene: .

CDR3 protein: ASSQSSGVRNGHT
V gene: TRBV16
J gene: TRBJ1-2
D gene: .

CDR3 protein: ASSSPRGGETQY
V gene: TRBV5-1
J gene: TRBJ2-5
D gene: .

CDR3 protein: ASIKGGGGNTVELF
V gene: TRBV6-1
J gene: TRBJ2-2
D gene: .

CDR3 protein: ATSDRDRGTDTQY
V gene: TRBV24-1
J gene: TRBJ2-3
D gene: TRBD1

CDR3 protein: ASSPTSESYEQY
V gene: TRBV5-1
J gene: TRBJ2-7
D gene: TRBD2